This entry concerns a single T cell receptor (beta chain). The sample belongs to a study of blood T cell repertoires in COVID-19. The overall study: The samples span acute and convalescent COVID-19 from the United States, Italy and Spain. The analysed material was cDNA or gDNA that came from T cells, B-cell-depleted T cells, or PBMCs.

In the study's own analysis: Nucleated cell counts were estimated from reference gene primer amplification. Data came from immunoSEQ multiplex PCR; TCRdb stores just in-frame clones and leaves some out. The DNA gave D and trimming, while V, J and clone size come from that table. The table includes approximately 210,000 clones, approximately 84% detected once. Per the germline V gene, CDR1 is MDHEN and CDR2 is SYDVKM. Trimming left V 8 bases short and J 8 bases short, with 17 bases between. This CDR3 contains 13 residues. The source of this sequence is a woman aged 45 to 65 with active or convalescent COVID-19. Sequences were obtained from peripheral blood. The rearrangement joins TRBV28 to TRBJ2-3, with D maybe TRBD1 (5 bases). The CDR3 coding sequence is TGTGCCAGCGCCAGTGTCGTGGGGCGTACGCAGTATTTT. Its translation: CASASVVGRTQYF.